This T cell receptor (beta chain) was recorded in a study of a mutant IDH1 vaccine in newly diagnosed glioma. Whole-study context: The start of vaccination came 4-6 weeks after radiotherapy alone, or with temozolomide cycles. Treated patients showed a male proportion of approximately 60%, a female proportion of 37.5%, and a mean age of 40.4 years.

Generated by immunoSEQ multiplex PCR, the TCRdb table keeps only in-frame clones and is missing some. Counted here are 60,000 to 100,000 clones, 85% occurring once; the ten biggest clones make up roughly 0.78%. Comments on this clone: Its antigen is not known.

The time point here: week 23, last vaccination. The content of each vaccine dose was 300 ug of mutant IDH1 20-mer peptide, and topical imiquimod accompanied it. Donor diagnoses consisted of new WHO grade 3 or 4 IDH1-mutant, ATRX-lost astrocytomas. CDR1 is MDHEN, CDR2 SYDVKM, per germline. This CDR3 has 13 residues. Trimming shortened V by 1 base and J by 8 bases, and 11 bases separated the two germline ends. This clonotype was sampled from a woman in her forties or fifties with glioma. Sequenced here: PBMCs, sampled from a glioma patient whose treatment included an IDH1 peptide vaccine. The J gene is TRBJ1-2, the V gene TRBV28; D is unresolved. The CDR3 DNA sequence: TGTGCCAGCAGTTTATCTATAGGGCGAGGCTACACCTTC. This codes for CASSLSIGRGYTF.